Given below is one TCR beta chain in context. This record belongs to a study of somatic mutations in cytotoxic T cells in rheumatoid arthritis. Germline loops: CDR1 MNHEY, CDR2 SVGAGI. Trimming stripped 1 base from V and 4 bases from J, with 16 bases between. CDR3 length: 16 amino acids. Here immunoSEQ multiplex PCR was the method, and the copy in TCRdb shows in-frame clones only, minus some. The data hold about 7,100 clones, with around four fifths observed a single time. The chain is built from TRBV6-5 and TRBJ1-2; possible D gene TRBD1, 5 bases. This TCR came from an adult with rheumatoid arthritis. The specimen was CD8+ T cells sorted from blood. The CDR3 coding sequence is TGTGCCAGCAGTTACTTGCGACAGCCTCGTTCCTATGGCTACACCTTC. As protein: CASSYLRQPRSYGYTF.